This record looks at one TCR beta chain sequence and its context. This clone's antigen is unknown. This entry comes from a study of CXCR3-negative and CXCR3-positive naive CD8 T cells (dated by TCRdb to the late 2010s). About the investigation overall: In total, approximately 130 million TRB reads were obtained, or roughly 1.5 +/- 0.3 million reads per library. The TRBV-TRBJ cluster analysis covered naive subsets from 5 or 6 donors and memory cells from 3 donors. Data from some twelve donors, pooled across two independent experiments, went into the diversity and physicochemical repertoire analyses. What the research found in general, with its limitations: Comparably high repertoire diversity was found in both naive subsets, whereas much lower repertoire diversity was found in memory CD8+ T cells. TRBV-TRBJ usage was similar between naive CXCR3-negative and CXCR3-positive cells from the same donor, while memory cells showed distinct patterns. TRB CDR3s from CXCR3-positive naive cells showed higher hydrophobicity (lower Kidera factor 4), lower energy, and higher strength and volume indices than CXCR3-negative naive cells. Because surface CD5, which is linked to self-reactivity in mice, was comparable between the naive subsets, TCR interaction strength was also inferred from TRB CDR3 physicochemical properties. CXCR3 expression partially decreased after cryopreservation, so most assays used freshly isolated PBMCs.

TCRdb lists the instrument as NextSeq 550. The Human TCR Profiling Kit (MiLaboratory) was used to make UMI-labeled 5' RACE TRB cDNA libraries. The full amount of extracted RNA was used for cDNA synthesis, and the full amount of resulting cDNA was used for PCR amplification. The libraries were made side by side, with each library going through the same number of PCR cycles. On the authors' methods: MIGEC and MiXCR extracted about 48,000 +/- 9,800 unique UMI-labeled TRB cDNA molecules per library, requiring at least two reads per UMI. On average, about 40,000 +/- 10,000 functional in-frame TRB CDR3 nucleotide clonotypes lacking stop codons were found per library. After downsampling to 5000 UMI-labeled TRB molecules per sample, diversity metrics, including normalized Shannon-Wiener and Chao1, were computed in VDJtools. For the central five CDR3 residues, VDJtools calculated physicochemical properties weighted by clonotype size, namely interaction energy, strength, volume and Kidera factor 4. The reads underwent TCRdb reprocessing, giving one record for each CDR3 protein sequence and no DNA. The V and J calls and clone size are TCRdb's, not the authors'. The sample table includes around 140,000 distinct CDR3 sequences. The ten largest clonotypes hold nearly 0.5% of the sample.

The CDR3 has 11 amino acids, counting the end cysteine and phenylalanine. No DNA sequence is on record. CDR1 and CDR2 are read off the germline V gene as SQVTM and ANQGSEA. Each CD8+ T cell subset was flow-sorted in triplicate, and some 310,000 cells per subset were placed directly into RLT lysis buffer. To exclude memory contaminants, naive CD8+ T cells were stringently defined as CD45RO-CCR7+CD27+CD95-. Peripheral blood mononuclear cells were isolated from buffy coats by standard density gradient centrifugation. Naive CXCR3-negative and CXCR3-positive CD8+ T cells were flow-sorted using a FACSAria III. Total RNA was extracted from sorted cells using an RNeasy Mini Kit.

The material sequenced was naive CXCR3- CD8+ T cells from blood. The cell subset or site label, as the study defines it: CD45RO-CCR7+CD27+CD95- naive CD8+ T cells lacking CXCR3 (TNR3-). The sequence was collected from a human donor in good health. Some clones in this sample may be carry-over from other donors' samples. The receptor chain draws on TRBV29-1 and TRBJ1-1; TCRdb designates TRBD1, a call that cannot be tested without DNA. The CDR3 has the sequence CSVRTGAEAFF. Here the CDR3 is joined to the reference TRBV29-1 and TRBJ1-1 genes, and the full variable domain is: SAVISQKPSRDICQRGTSLTIQCQVDSQVTMMFWYRQQPGQSLTLIATANQGSEATYESGFVIDKFPISRPNLTFSTLTVSNMSPEDSSIYLCSVRTGAEAFFGQGTRLTVV.